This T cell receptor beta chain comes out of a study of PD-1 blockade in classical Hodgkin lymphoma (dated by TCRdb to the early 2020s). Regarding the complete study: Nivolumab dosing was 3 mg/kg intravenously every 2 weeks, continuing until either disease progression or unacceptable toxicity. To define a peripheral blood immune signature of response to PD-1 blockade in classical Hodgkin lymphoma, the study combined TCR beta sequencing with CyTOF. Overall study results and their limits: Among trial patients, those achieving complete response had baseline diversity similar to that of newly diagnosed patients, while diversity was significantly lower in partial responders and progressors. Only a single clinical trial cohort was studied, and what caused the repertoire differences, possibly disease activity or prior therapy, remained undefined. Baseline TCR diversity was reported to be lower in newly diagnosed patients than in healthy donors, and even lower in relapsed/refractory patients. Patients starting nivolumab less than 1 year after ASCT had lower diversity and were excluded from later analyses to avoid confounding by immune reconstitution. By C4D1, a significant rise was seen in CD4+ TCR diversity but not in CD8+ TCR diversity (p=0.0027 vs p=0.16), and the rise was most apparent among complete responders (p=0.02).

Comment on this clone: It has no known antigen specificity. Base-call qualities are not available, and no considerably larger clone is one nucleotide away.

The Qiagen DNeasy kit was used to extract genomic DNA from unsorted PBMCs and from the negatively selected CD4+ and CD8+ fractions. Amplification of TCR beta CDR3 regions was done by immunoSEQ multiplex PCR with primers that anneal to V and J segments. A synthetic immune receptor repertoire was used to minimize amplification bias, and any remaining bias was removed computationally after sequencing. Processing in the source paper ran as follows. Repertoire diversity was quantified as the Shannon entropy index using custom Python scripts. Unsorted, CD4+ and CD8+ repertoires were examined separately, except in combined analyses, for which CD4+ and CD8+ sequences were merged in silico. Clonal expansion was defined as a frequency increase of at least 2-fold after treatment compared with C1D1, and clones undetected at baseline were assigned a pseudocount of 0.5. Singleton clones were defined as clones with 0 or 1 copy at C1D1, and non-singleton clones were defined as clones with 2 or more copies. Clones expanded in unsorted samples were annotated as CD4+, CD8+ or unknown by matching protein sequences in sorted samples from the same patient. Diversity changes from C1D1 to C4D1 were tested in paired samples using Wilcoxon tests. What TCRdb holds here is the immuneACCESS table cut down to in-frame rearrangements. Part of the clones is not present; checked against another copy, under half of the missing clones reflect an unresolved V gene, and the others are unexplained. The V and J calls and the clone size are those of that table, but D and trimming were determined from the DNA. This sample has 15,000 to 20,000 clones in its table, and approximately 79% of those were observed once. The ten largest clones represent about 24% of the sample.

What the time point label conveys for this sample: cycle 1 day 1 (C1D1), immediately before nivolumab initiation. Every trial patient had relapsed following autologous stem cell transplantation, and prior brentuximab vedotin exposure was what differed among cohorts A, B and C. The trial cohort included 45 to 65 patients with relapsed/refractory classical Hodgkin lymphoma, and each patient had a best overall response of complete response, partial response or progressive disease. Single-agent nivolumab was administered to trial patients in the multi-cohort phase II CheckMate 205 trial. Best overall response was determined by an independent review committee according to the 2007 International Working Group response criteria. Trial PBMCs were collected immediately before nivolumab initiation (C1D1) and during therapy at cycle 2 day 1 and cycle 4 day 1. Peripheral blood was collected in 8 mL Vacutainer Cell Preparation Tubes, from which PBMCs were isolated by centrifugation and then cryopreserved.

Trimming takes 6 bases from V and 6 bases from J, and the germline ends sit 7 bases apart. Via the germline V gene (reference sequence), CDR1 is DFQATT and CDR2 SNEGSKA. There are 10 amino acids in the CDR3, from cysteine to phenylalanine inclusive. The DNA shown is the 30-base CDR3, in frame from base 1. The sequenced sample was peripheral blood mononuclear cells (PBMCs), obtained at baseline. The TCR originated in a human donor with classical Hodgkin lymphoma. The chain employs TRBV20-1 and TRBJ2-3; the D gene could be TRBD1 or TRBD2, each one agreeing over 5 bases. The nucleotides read TGCAGTGCCTGGGGGGATACGCAGTATTTT. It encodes CSAWGDTQYF.